These 6 T cell receptor beta chains originate from one sample sequenced in a study of blood T cell repertoires in COVID-19. Assay: immunoSEQ multiplex PCR; the TCRdb copy retains only in-frame clones and omits some. The data contain hundreds of thousands of clones, around 86% of them singletons. Sequencing was done on a sample of PBMCs or T cells enriched from blood (not recorded which). Receptor source: a woman in her fifties or sixties who had recovered from COVID-19.

This clone was counted once. V usage is TRBV2 and J usage is TRBJ1-2; the match to TRBD1 covers 9 bases. Germline values: CDR1 SNHLY, CDR2 FYNNEI. The J segment lost 4 bases and the V segment lost 7 bases, leaving 10 bases of the junction unmatched. The CDR3 loop spans 15 amino acids. The DNA for the CDR3 is TGTGCCAGCATGGGCGACAGGGGGGAGCCCTATGGCTACACCTTC. It translates to CASMGDRGEPYGYTF.

The chain links TRBV10-3 to TRBJ2-1, with 7 bases matching TRBD2. The CDR3 consists of 14 residues. V lost 4 bases, J lost 7 bases, and 7 bases stayed unmatched. Germline V lookup: CDR1 ENHRY, CDR2 SYGVKD. CDR3 region: CAISAGRAGNEQFF. In nucleotides, the CDR3 is TGTGCCATCAGTGCCGGCAGAGCGGGGAATGAGCAGTTCTTC.

This chain uses TRBV6-5 with TRBJ2-1; 8 positions match TRBD2. J lost 9 bases, V lost 10 bases, and 11 bases had no gene match. The germline V gene has CDR1 MNHEY and CDR2 SVGAGI. The length of the CDR3 is 13 residues. This CDR3 is CANPSGGGSEQFF. CDR3 in DNA: TGTGCCAACCCCTCGGGGGGGGGCAGTGAGCAGTTCTTC.

This clone was found a few times. This chain connects TRBV7-6 to TRBJ2-7; a weak D match, TRBD2 (6 bases). The CDR3 consists of 12 residues. Germline V lookup: CDR1 SGHVS, CDR2 FNYEAQ. V was cut by 8 bases and J by 5 bases, with 13 bases left in between. CDR3 in amino acids: CASSAGTNEQYF. CDR3 in DNA: TGTGCCAGCTCCGCGGGAACGAACGAGCAGTACTTC.

The chain joins TRBV7-8 to TRBJ1-2; D is undetermined. This CDR3 has 14 amino acids. Between the trimmed V and J ends, which lost 0 bases and 4 bases, there was a span of 9 bases. CDR1 and CDR2 (germline): SGHVS, FQNEAQ. The DNA for the CDR3 is TGTGCCAGCAGCTTAGCGGGTCCAGGCTATGGCTACACCTTC. This sequence encodes CASSLAGPGYGYTF.

The DNA of the CDR3 is TGTGCCAGCAGTTTACTGGGACAGGCTAGGATCCAGTTCTTC. As protein: CASSLLGQARIQFF. This rearrangement joins TRBV11-2 to TRBJ2-1; 8 bases are a match to TRBD1. Germline V gene data show CDR1 as SGHAT and CDR2 as FQNNGV. The junction had 14 bases not matched to a gene; V was cut back by 6 bases and J by 13 bases. The CDR3 has 14 residues.